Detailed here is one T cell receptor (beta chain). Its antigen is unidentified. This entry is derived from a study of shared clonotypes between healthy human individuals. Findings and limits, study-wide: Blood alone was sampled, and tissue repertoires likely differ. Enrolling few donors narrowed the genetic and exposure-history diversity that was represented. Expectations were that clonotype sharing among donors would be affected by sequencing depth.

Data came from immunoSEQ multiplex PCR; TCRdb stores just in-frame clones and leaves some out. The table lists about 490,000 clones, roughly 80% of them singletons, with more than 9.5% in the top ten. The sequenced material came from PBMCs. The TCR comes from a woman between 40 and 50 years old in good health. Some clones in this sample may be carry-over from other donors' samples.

CDR3 loop: CASSSWDQPQHF. The CDR3 DNA reads as TGTGCCAGCAGCTCCTGGGATCAGCCCCAGCATTTT. The chain has TRBV7-8 and TRBJ1-5, with D unresolved. There are 12 residues in the CDR3. Germline loops: CDR1 SGHVS, CDR2 FQNEAQ. V was clipped by 4 bases and J by 5 bases, with 6 bases between them. Complete variable domain (other parts from reference TRBV7-8 and TRBJ1-5): GAGVSQSPRYKVAKRGQDVALRCDPISGHVSLFWYQQALGQGPEFLTYFQNEAQLDKSGLPSDRFFAERPEGSVSTLKIQRTQQEDSAVYLCASSSWDQPQHFGDGTRLSIL.